The 29 T cell receptor beta chains reported below all come from one sample, sequenced in a study of blood T cell repertoires in COVID-19. The data were produced by immunoSEQ multiplex PCR, yet TCRdb's version contains in-frame clones alone and is incomplete. The profile shows around 240,000 clones, roughly 86% of them singletons. Sequences were obtained from PBMCs or T cells enriched from blood (not recorded which). The origin of the receptors is a woman aged 50 to 60 who had recovered from COVID-19.

In regard to this clone: Within the sample, other DNA sequences also encode this same CDR3. The rearrangement uses TRBV28 and TRBJ2-7; D may be TRBD1 (6 bases). The CDR3 consists of 14 residues. The V gene's germline CDR1 is MDHEN and CDR2 SYDVKM. V was cut by 6 bases and J by 2 bases, with 14 bases left in between. CDR3 region: CASSRRGRAYEQYF. CDR3 nucleotide sequence: TGTGCCAGCAGCCGCAGGGGTCGAGCCTACGAGCAGTACTTC.

This clone was observed a few times. This rearrangement joins TRBV4-3 to TRBJ2-7, with a tentative D call TRBD1 (6 bases). The CDR3 is 15 amino acids. Trimming left V 0 bases short and J 7 bases short, with 16 bases between. CDR1 is LGHNA, CDR2 YSLEER, per germline. CDR3 protein: CASSQDRDKPWEQYF. CDR3 DNA: TGCGCCAGCAGCCAAGATAGGGACAAACCCTGGGAGCAGTACTTC.

The chain carries TRBV27 and TRBJ1-1, with D perhaps matching TRBD1 (5 bases). The CDR3 has 14 amino acids. The V and J ends lost 4 bases and 5 bases respectively, with 14 bases between them. The V gene's germline CDR1 is MNHEY and CDR2 SMNVEV (reference sequence). CDR3 sequence: CASSSPPGGTEAFF. The CDR3 DNA sequence: TGTGCCAGCAGTTCGCCCCCGGGGGGGACTGAAGCTTTCTTT.

The chain carries TRBV25-1 and TRBJ1-2; tentatively, D is TRBD1 (5 bases). V lost 5 bases and J 5 bases, leaving 15 bases between the germline ends. This CDR3 is 14 amino acids long. Looked up from germline, CDR1 is MGHDK and CDR2 is SYGVNS. CDR3 amino acids: CASSQGDNLYGYTF. In DNA, the CDR3 is TGTGCCAGCAGTCAAGGGGATAATTTGTATGGCTACACCTTC.

This chain joins TRBV24-1 and TRBJ1-2, with D perhaps matching TRBD1 (6 bases). This CDR3 contains 14 residues. The V end lost 1 base, the J end lost 5 bases, and 10 bases lay between the germline ends. Germline CDR1 is KGHDR and CDR2 is SFDVKD. CDR3 amino acids: CATSDFRTAYGYTF. The CDR3 nucleotides read TGTGCCACCAGTGATTTCCGGACAGCTTATGGCTACACCTTC.

The rearrangement uses TRBV27 and TRBJ1-4, with 7 bases matching TRBD1. This CDR3 spans 13 amino acids. The germline V gene encodes CDR1 MNHEY and CDR2 SMNVEV (reference sequence). With V trimmed by 9 bases and J by 7 bases, 8 bases remained unmatched. Here the CDR3 reads CASRPGGIEKLFF. CDR3 DNA: TGTGCCAGTAGGCCAGGGGGGATTGAAAAACTGTTTTTT.

The CDR3 loop is CASSPFRNTEAFF. CDR3 bases: TGTGCCAGCAGCCCCTTTCGGAACACTGAAGCTTTCTTT. The chain combines TRBV5-5 with TRBJ1-1, with D unresolved. The length of the CDR3 is 13 residues. Germline-derived CDR1 and CDR2 are SGHKS and YYEKEE (reference sequence). V lost 4 bases and J lost 1, with 8 bases in between.

This clone occurred once. V is TRBV7-2 and J is TRBJ2-1, with unresolved D. V was clipped by 1 base and J by 9 bases, with 7 bases between them. Germline lookup yields CDR1 SGHTA and CDR2 FQGNSA. CDR3 length equals 12 residues. This chain's CDR3 is CASSLVSSEQFF. In DNA form, the CDR3 reads TGTGCCAGCAGCTTAGTGTCTAGTGAGCAGTTCTTC.

V and J are TRBV5-4 and TRBJ2-1, with D perhaps matching TRBD2 (7 bases). V gave up 4 bases and J gave up 7 bases, with 21 bases separating them. The CDR3 contains 16 residues. Germline values: CDR1 SGHNT, CDR2 YYREEE (reference sequence). CDR3 in DNA: TGTGCCAGCAGCCCGGCTTTAGGGGGAGGGGATAATGAGCAGTTCTTC. Encoded protein: CASSPALGGGDNEQFF.

V and J are TRBV4-3 and TRBJ2-3; no clear D. The CDR3 spans 16 residues. Looked up from germline, CDR1 is LGHNA and CDR2 is YSLEER. V was pared by 1 base and J by 0 bases, with 11 bases between. CDR3 sequence: CASSQAEARSTDTQYF. CDR3 sequence (DNA): TGCGCCAGCAGCCAAGCTGAGGCTAGAAGCACAGATACGCAGTATTTT.

The gene calls are TRBV7-2 and TRBJ1-5, with 8 positions matching TRBD1. V trimming: 5 bases; J trimming: 1 base; junction bases outside the gene matches: 13. The CDR3 has 18 residues. The V gene's germline CDR1 is SGHTA and CDR2 FQGNSA. The CDR3 here is CASSPPNTDRESNQPQHF. CDR3 bases: TGTGCCAGCAGCCCCCCAAATACGGACAGGGAAAGCAATCAGCCCCAGCATTTT.

The chain couples TRBV19 to TRBJ2-2; tentative D call: TRBD1 (6 bases). The CDR3 totals 15 residues. V was pared by 4 bases and J by 2 bases, with 11 bases between. CDR1 and CDR2 from the germline V gene are LNHDA and SQIVND (reference sequence). The CDR3 is CASSTGTLNTGELFF. DNA of the CDR3: TGTGCCAGTAGTACCGGGACACTCAACACCGGGGAGCTGTTTTTT.

This chain connects TRBV15 to TRBJ1-5, with 8 bases matching TRBD1. The CDR3 loop spans 17 amino acids. Per the germline V gene, CDR1 is LNHNV and CDR2 is YYDKDF (reference sequence). The V and J ends lost 6 bases and 7 bases, in that order; junction bases with no gene match: 17. As DNA, the CDR3 is TGTGCCACCAGAGACCCCAGACAGGGGAAGTGGGAGCAGCCCCAGCATTTT. It yields the protein CATRDPRQGKWEQPQHF.

This chain joins TRBV20-1 and TRBJ2-2, with no clear D. This CDR3 contains 14 residues. CDR1 DFQATT and CDR2 SNEGSKA come from the germline V gene (reference sequence). Trimming took off 3 bases at V and 6 bases at J, with 14 bases between the two ends. In DNA, the CDR3 is TGCAGTGCTAGTGAATTGGCAGGCGCCGGGGAGCTGTTTTTT. Amino acid sequence: CSASELAGAGELFF.

This sequence joins TRBV5-5 and TRBJ2-3; 7 bases map to TRBD2. Per the germline V gene, CDR1 is SGHKS and CDR2 is YYEKEE (reference sequence). The V gene end was trimmed by 5 bases and the J gene end by 2 bases; junction bases not matched to a gene: 5. CDR3 length: 14 amino acids. CDR3 DNA sequence: TGTGCCAGCAGGCCGACTAGCTCCACAGATACGCAGTATTTT. Its translation: CASRPTSSTDTQYF.

V usage is TRBV28 and J usage is TRBJ1-3, with a tentative D call TRBD1 (6 bases). This CDR3 spans 15 amino acids. In germline, CDR1 is MDHEN, CDR2 SYDVKM. V dropped 3 bases and J dropped 0 bases, with 9 bases sitting between them. The CDR3 DNA is TGTGCCAGCAGTTTTTACAGGGTCTCTGGAAACACCATATATTTT. This gives the protein CASSFYRVSGNTIYF.

In nucleotides, the CDR3 is TGCGCCAGCAGCTTGGATGGGCCTACAGATACGCAGTATTTT. It encodes CASSLDGPTDTQYF. The V call is TRBV5-1, the J call TRBJ2-3; no definite D call. Germline V gene data show CDR1 as SGHRS and CDR2 as YFSETQ. The CDR3 has 14 amino acids. Between the trimmed V and J ends, which lost 0 bases and 3 bases, there was a span of 8 bases.

V gene TRBV2 combines with J gene TRBJ2-1, with 8 bases that match TRBD2. Trimming at V came to 7 bases and at J to 2 bases, leaving 13 bases not matched to a gene. Germline CDR1 and CDR2: SNHLY and FYNNEI. The CDR3 totals 17 residues. The CDR3 DNA reads TGTGCCAGCACCGACCCCTCTAGCGGGTTCACCTACAATGAGCAGTTCTTC. Its protein product is CASTDPSSGFTYNEQFF.

The chain is built from TRBV14 and TRBJ2-5, with D uncertain. The CDR3 length is 15 residues. Trimming left V 0 bases short and J 1 base short, with 9 bases between. Germline-derived CDR1 and CDR2 are SGHDN and FVKESK. CDR3 sequence reads: CASSQDRVVQETQYF. DNA of the CDR3: TGTGCCAGCAGCCAAGATCGGGTCGTCCAAGAGACCCAGTACTTC.

The CDR3 region has the DNA TGTGCCAGCAGTTACACGGAGACCTATGGCTACACCTTC. As protein: CASSYTETYGYTF. The J gene is TRBJ1-2, the V gene TRBV6-2 or TRBV6-3; no definite D call. Per germline, CDR1 MNHEY and CDR2 SVGEGT. The CDR3 is 13 residues long. V was pared by 2 bases and J by 4 bases, with 8 bases between.

The chain employs TRBV7-2 and TRBJ2-6, with 9 bases aligning to TRBD2. The CDR3 is 16 amino acids. Germline values: CDR1 SGHTA, CDR2 FQGNSA. The trim removed 1 base at V and 8 bases at J, leaving 6 bases unmatched. Here the CDR3 reads CASSLDPAGGSNVLTF. Written as DNA, the CDR3 is TGTGCCAGCAGCTTAGATCCAGCGGGAGGCTCCAACGTCCTGACTTTC.

This chain joins TRBV5-4 and TRBJ2-7, with a weak D call TRBD2 (5 bases). CDR1 and CDR2 (germline): SGHNT, YYREEE (reference sequence). The length of the CDR3 is 15 residues. The germline V and J ends were trimmed by 4 bases and 0 bases, with 14 bases remaining between them. CDR3 region: CASSVGASGSYEQYF. DNA for the CDR3: TGTGCCAGCAGCGTGGGAGCTTCAGGCTCCTACGAGCAGTACTTC.

This clone was found once. The CDR3: CASSVDILQGNEQFF. The CDR3 DNA sequence: TGTGCCAGCAGCGTAGACATCCTACAGGGCAATGAGCAGTTCTTC. The chain uses TRBV9 and TRBJ2-1; the D gene is possibly TRBD1 (6 bases). With 0 bases removed from V and 6 bases from J, the gap between germline ends came to 13 bases. The germline V gene encodes CDR1 SGDLS and CDR2 YYNGEE. CDR3 length: 15 residues.

The chain recombines TRBV6-5 with TRBJ2-7; possible D gene TRBD2, 6 bases. This CDR3 contains 14 residues. Germline V CDR1 and CDR2: MNHEY, SVGAGI. Trimming cost V 8 bases and J 9 bases, with 23 bases left between them. As DNA, the CDR3 is TGTGCCAGCCGCAATGGAGGGGAGCGGAGCGCGCAGTACTTC. It codes for CASRNGGERSAQYF.

Only one count was recorded for this clone. J is TRBJ2-7 and V is TRBV20-1; 8 bases are shared with TRBD2. The CDR3 is made up of 15 amino acids. The V segment lost 5 bases and the J segment 2 bases; nucleotides outside the gene matches: 11. Germline V gives CDR1 DFQATT, CDR2 SNEGSKA (reference sequence). CDR3 nucleotides: TGCAGTGCTGGTGGGGATAGCGGGAATCCCTACGAGCAGTACTTC. Encoded protein: CSAGGDSGNPYEQYF.

J is TRBJ1-2 and V is TRBV14, with D possibly being TRBD1 (5 bases). Germline V gives CDR1 SGHDN, CDR2 FVKESK. This CDR3 contains 14 residues. V was pared by 3 bases and J by 4 bases, with 12 bases between. The CDR3 loop is CASSQRDGLYGYTF. The DNA for the CDR3 is TGTGCCAGCAGCCAGCGGGACGGGCTCTATGGCTACACCTTC.

The V and J genes are TRBV7-2 and TRBJ2-1; 12 bases align to TRBD2. V lost 2 bases to trimming and J lost 9 bases; unmatched junction nucleotides: 8. Germline loops: CDR1 SGHTA, CDR2 FQGNSA. The CDR3 is made up of 16 amino acids. The CDR3 coding sequence is TGTGCCAGCAGCTTAACTGGACTAGCGGGATGGAGTGAGCAGTTCTTC. This translates into CASSLTGLAGWSEQFF.

J is TRBJ1-5 and V is TRBV30, with 7 nucleotides matching TRBD1. Germline V gene lookup returns CDR1 GTSNPN and CDR2 SVGIG (reference sequence). CDR3 length equals 14 residues. V gave up 2 bases and J gave up 7 bases; unmatched junction bases: 8. The CDR3 region has the DNA TGTGCCTGGAGTAACGCAGGGGGTATCCAGCCCCAGCATTTT. Translated, it gives CAWSNAGGIQPQHF.

This clone appeared once. The chain employs TRBV28 and TRBJ2-5; perhaps TRBD1 as D (6 bases). Trimming cost V 4 bases and J 4 bases, with 22 bases left between them. The CDR3 runs to 17 residues. The germline gives CDR1 MDHEN, CDR2 SYDVKM. CDR3: CASSSNHRDTRRETQYF. CDR3 nucleotides: TGTGCCAGCAGTTCGAACCACCGGGACACCCGGCGAGAGACCCAGTACTTC.